The rows below give T cell receptor beta chains drawn from one sample of a study of identical twins. TCRdb processed the 5' RACE reads anew with MiXCR; each CDR3 protein has one entry. The top ten hold approximately 2.1% of the sample, which has around 300,000 distinct CDR3 sequences, under 9% seen once. These records were also assigned to another study, of yellow fever vaccine responses in identical twins.

The sequencing sample was made of memory (CD45RO+) T cells sorted from blood. All receptors come from a woman aged 18-29 years in good health. Both conserved end residues are part of each CDR3. Each record gives: clone size, V gene, D gene, J gene, CDR3 protein. The D gene is left open where the match is weak. A clone size is listed for some rows: how often the clone was seen (once, few, many), or a class if it is expanded.

-	TRBV10-1	TRBD1	TRBJ1-5	CASSKNRGGSAQHF
many	TRBV20-1	TRBD2	TRBJ2-1	CSAPGSAGGNEQFF
few	TRBV24-1	TRBD1	TRBJ2-3	CATAGQGLGTDTQYF
-	TRBV18	TRBD1	TRBJ1-4	CASSPNTGGGEKLFF
-	TRBV6-5	TRBD1	TRBJ2-6	CASSSTGASGANVLTF
few	TRBV12-3/TRBV12-4	TRBD1	TRBJ2-1	CASSLWGWDRAYNEQFF
many	TRBV7-9	-	TRBJ1-1	CASSRGDTEAFF
-	TRBV6-1	TRBD1	TRBJ2-2	CASREGTANTGELFF
many	TRBV5-1	-	TRBJ2-7	CASSWSDGSYEQYF
many	TRBV6-5	TRBD1	TRBJ1-6	CASSLGQARPNSPLHF
few	TRBV4-1	TRBD1	TRBJ2-1	CASSQVPGTGDEQFF
many	TRBV12-3/TRBV12-4	-	TRBJ2-3	CASSLNADTQYF
few	TRBV20-1	TRBD2	TRBJ2-2	CSARLGGIVAGELFF
-	TRBV13	TRBD2	TRBJ2-1	CASSSRTSGREQFF